The 25 T cell receptor beta chains below all came from one sample that was sequenced in a study of T cell responses to AZD1222 COVID-19 vaccine (dated by TCRdb to the early 2020s). In light of the paper, this sample's time point label describes: baseline before first vaccination. The method was the immunoSEQ multiplex PCR assay. In its TCRdb copy, this immuneACCESS table keeps in-frame sequences only and misses some clones. Where compared with another copy, unresolved V genes explain less than half of these, and the others have no known cause. The sample table contains tens of thousands of clones; only one count was recorded for less than 90% of them. The leading ten clones occupy approximately 7% of the sample. The sequencing here drew on peripheral blood, taken on day 0 of AZD1222 vaccination. The receptor source for this set is an adult in good health.

The genes are TRBV29-1 and TRBJ2-6; D is unclear. The CDR3 covers 18 residues. Between the trimmed V and J ends, which lost 1 base and 0 bases, there was a span of 16 bases. The germline V gene encodes CDR1 SQVTM and CDR2 ANQGSEA. Here the CDR3 DNA reads TGCAGCGTTGAAGTAAAGGACCAAAAAAACTCTGGGGCCAACGTCCTGACTTTC. Protein: CSVEVKDQKNSGANVLTF. Full variable domain (rest looked up from reference TRBV29-1 and TRBJ2-6): SAVISQKPSRDICQRGTSLTIQCQVDSQVTMMFWYRQQPGQSLTLIATANQGSEATYESGFVIDKFPISRPNLTFSTLTVSNMSPEDSSIYLCSVEVKDQKNSGANVLTFGAGSRLTVL.

This chain joins TRBV6-5 and TRBJ1-3; D remains ambiguous. Looked up from germline, CDR1 is MNHEY and CDR2 is SVGAGI. The CDR3 consists of 14 residues. Trimming pared 10 bases from V and 4 bases from J, leaving 17 bases between. Written as DNA, the CDR3 is TGTGCCACCCACAAGGTGGAACCCGGAAACACCATATATTTT. Residues: CATHKVEPGNTIYF.

The rearrangement uses TRBV4-1 and TRBJ2-6; weak D call: TRBD2 (5 bases). V dropped 6 bases and J dropped 3 bases, with 18 bases sitting between them. This CDR3 is 17 amino acids long. Germline V gives CDR1 MGHRA, CDR2 YSYEKL. The CDR3 protein is CASRPDFGGSGANVLTF. CDR3 nucleotides: TGCGCCAGCAGGCCCGACTTTGGAGGAAGTGGGGCCAACGTCCTGACTTTC.

The chain has TRBV28 and TRBJ2-6; the D is unclear. The CDR3 loop spans 17 amino acids. Germline V gene data show CDR1 as MDHEN and CDR2 as SYDVKM. V dropped 4 bases and J dropped 0 bases, with 13 bases sitting between them. For the CDR3, the DNA is TGTGCCAGCAGTTCGACGACCGTAAGCTCTGGGGCCAACGTCCTGACTTTC. This translates into CASSSTTVSSGANVLTF.

The chain employs TRBV24-1 and TRBJ2-2; 10 nucleotides match TRBD1. The CDR3 extends over 15 amino acids. V shed 4 bases, J shed 8 bases, and the junction held 6 bases outside the gene matches. From germline, CDR1 is KGHDR and CDR2 SFDVKD. In DNA, the CDR3 is TGTGCCACCAGTGAGACAGGGGGCTTGAGGGGGGAGCTGTTTTTT. Translating it yields CATSETGGLRGELFF.

This clone appeared once. The CDR3: CASSRGVGNQPQHF. DNA for the CDR3: TGCGCCAGCAGTCGGGGGGTTGGGAATCAGCCCCAGCATTTT. This chain joins TRBV23-1 and TRBJ1-5, with D maybe TRBD1 (5 bases). TRBV23-1 is annotated as an ORF whose role is uncertain. Trimming shortened V by 4 bases and J by 4 bases, and 11 bases separated the two germline ends. The CDR3 runs 14 residues.

The chain carries TRBV6-1 and TRBJ1-1, with no clear D. Germline-derived CDR1 and CDR2 are MNHNS and SASEGT. The CDR3 has 13 amino acids. V was clipped by 2 bases and J by 4 bases, with 8 bases between them. CDR3 sequence reads: CASSENGPTEAFF. Here the CDR3 DNA reads TGTGCCAGCAGTGAAAACGGCCCCACTGAAGCTTTCTTT.

V and J are TRBV3-1 (or the pseudogene TRBV3-2) and TRBJ2-3; perhaps D is TRBD1 or TRBD2 (5 bases each). Germline loops: CDR1 LGHDT, CDR2 YNNKEL (reference sequence). The V end was cut by 8 bases, the J end by 2 bases, with 17 bases between. This CDR3 has 15 residues. CDR3 nucleotides: TGTGCCAGCCGAGGGACCCGTTCTCCCACAGATACGCAGTATTTT. Its translation is CASRGTRSPTDTQYF.

V usage is TRBV29-1 and J usage is TRBJ1-2, with D unclear. Trimming shortened V by 4 bases and J by 1 base, and 7 bases separated the two germline ends. The germline CDR1 and CDR2 sequences are SQVTM and ANQGSEA. The CDR3 loop spans 12 amino acids. The CDR3 DNA reads TGCAGCGTTGGGGGAGTTAACTATGGCTACACCTTC. Residues: CSVGGVNYGYTF.

The chain links TRBV27 to TRBJ1-2; 9 bases agree with TRBD1. V gave up 2 bases and J gave up 3 bases; unmatched junction bases: 10. CDR1 and CDR2 (germline): MNHEY, SMNVEV (reference sequence). The CDR3 sequence is 17 residues long. In DNA, the CDR3 is TGTGCCAGCAGTTTAGGGACAGGGTCCTCCGGCTACTATGGCTACACCTTC. Protein product: CASSLGTGSSGYYGYTF.

As concerns this clone: Other nucleotide sequences from this sample produce the same CDR3. This chain uses TRBV19 with TRBJ2-1; D call uncertain. The length of the CDR3 is 14 residues. Germline lookup yields CDR1 LNHDA and CDR2 SQIVND (reference sequence). V gave up 3 bases and J gave up 2 bases, with 8 bases separating them. The CDR3 loop reads CASSIVRAYNEQFF. DNA for the CDR3: TGTGCCAGTAGTATCGTAAGAGCCTACAATGAGCAGTTCTTC. The variable domain in full, completed from reference TRBV19 and TRBJ2-1, reads DGGITQSPKYLFRKEGQNVTLSCEQNLNHDAMYWYRQDPGQGLRLIYYSQIVNDFQKGDIAEGYSVSREKKESFPLTVTSAQKNPTAFYLCASSIVRAYNEQFFGPGTRLTVL.

The V and J genes are TRBV10-2 and TRBJ2-1, with D hard to call. The ends were cut back, 3 bases at V and 7 bases at J, with 16 bases in the middle. Per the germline V gene, CDR1 is WSHSY and CDR2 is SAAADI. CDR3 length equals 15 residues. The CDR3 sequence: CASSEAGVSRNEQFF. The CDR3 region has the DNA TGCGCCAGCAGTGAAGCAGGCGTTTCTCGGAATGAGCAGTTCTTC.

The chain is built from TRBV7-8 and TRBJ1-6, with D maybe TRBD1 (5 bases). V lost 5 bases and J lost 6, with 14 bases in between. CDR3 size: 15 residues. CDR1 is SGHVS and CDR2 is FQNEAQ in the germline V gene. As DNA, the CDR3 is TGTGCCAGCAGCGTCAGGGAAGGTGTTAATTCACCCCTCCACTTT. This sequence encodes CASSVREGVNSPLHF.

The rearrangement joins TRBV5-5 to TRBJ2-1; no clear D gene. Germline V lookup: CDR1 SGHKS, CDR2 YYEKEE (reference sequence). The germline V and J ends were trimmed by 7 bases and 6 bases, with 14 bases remaining between them. This CDR3 has 13 amino acids. CDR3 loop: CASAVGWGNEQFF. The CDR3 coding sequence is TGTGCCAGCGCCGTGGGGTGGGGCAATGAGCAGTTCTTC.

The J gene is TRBJ2-1, the V gene TRBV6-5; D is undetermined. Germline CDR1 and CDR2: MNHEY and SVGAGI. There are 16 residues in the CDR3. V lost 0 bases and J 1 base, leaving 10 bases between the germline ends. CDR3 region: CASSYSLANSYNEQFF. The CDR3 DNA sequence: TGTGCCAGCAGTTACTCTTTGGCAAATTCCTACAATGAGCAGTTCTTC.

This rearrangement joins TRBV9 to TRBJ2-2; a possible D gene is TRBD2 (5 bases). Per germline, CDR1 SGDLS and CDR2 YYNGEE. With 0 bases removed from V and 2 bases from J, the gap between germline ends came to 11 bases. The CDR3 length is 16 residues. CDR3 DNA sequence: TGTGCCAGCAGCGTAGAGAGCGGAGTTAACACCGGGGAGCTGTTTTTT. Its protein product is CASSVESGVNTGELFF.

This chain joins TRBV12-5 and TRBJ1-2, with 9 bases fitting TRBD1. J gave up 4 bases and V 6 bases, and 9 bases lay outside the gene matches. This CDR3 contains 15 residues. CDR1 and CDR2 from the germline V gene are LGHNT and FRNRAP. CDR3 residues: CASGRDRESRYGYTF. The CDR3 region has the DNA TGTGCTAGTGGCAGGGACAGGGAGTCTCGCTATGGCTACACCTTC. Complete variable domain (other parts from reference TRBV12-5 and TRBJ1-2): DARVTQTPRHKVTEMGQEVTMRCQPILGHNTVFWYRQTMMQGLELLAYFRNRAPLDDSGMPKDRFSAEMPDATLATLKIQPSEPRDSAVYFCASGRDRESRYGYTFGSGTRLTVV.

This clone was seen just once. V gene TRBV28 combines with J gene TRBJ2-7, with 8 bases matching TRBD1. The CDR3 totals 16 residues. V lost 4 bases, J lost 5 bases, and 13 bases stayed unmatched. CDR1 is MDHEN and CDR2 is SYDVKM in the germline V gene. CDR3 sequence: CASSSAGQGAFDEQYF. As DNA, the CDR3 is TGTGCCAGCAGTTCCGCCGGGCAGGGGGCTTTCGACGAGCAGTACTTC. Filled out from reference TRBV28 and TRBJ2-7, the complete variable domain reads DVKVTQSSRYLVKRTGEKVFLECVQDMDHENMFWYRQDPGLGLRLIYFSYDVKMKEKGDIPEGYSVSREKKERFSLILESASTNQTSMYLCASSSAGQGAFDEQYFGPGTRLTVT.

The gene calls are TRBV7-2 and TRBJ2-3, with 9 bases matching TRBD2. J lost 6 bases, V lost 5 bases, and 15 bases had no gene match. This CDR3 is 17 amino acids long. Per germline, CDR1 SGHTA and CDR2 FQGNSA. CDR3: CASSTWASGAYIDTQYF. The CDR3 bases are TGTGCCAGCAGCACCTGGGCTAGCGGGGCTTATATTGATACGCAGTATTTT.

V is TRBV28 and J is TRBJ1-6; D perhaps matches TRBD1 (5 bases). V was cut by 7 bases and J by 10 bases, with 17 bases left in between. The CDR3 is 14 amino acids. Germline loops: CDR1 MDHEN, CDR2 SYDVKM. The CDR3 loop reads CASTLASGYSPLHF. Written as DNA, the CDR3 is TGTGCCAGCACCCTTGCCTCAGGGTACTCACCCCTCCACTTT.

The V gene is TRBV7-2, the J gene TRBJ1-3; possibly TRBD1 for D (5 bases). This CDR3 spans 14 amino acids. Germline values: CDR1 SGHTA, CDR2 FQGNSA. Trimming took off 6 bases at V and 0 bases at J, with 9 bases between the two ends. The CDR3 region has the DNA TGTGCCAGCAGTTACACAGGCTCTGGAAACACCATATATTTT. Translating gives CASSYTGSGNTIYF.

The chain carries TRBV7-9 and TRBJ1-2; TRBD1 agrees at 7 bases. This CDR3 is built from 17 residues. Germline V lookup: CDR1 SEHNR, CDR2 FQNEAQ (reference sequence). Trimming cost V 3 bases and J 7 bases; bases outside gene matches: 17. DNA of the CDR3: TGTGCCAGCAGCTTTTACCGGGACAGCGCTCAGGGAGGTGGCTACACCTTC. It encodes CASSFYRDSAQGGGYTF.

The rearrangement uses TRBV27 and TRBJ1-1; TRBD1 agrees at 7 bases. The ends lost 3 bases at V and 4 bases at J; junction bases unmatched: 5. Germline V gives CDR1 MNHEY, CDR2 SMNVEV (reference sequence). The CDR3 is made up of 14 amino acids. The CDR3 protein is CASSFHRGTTEAFF. The CDR3 bases are TGTGCCAGCAGTTTCCACAGGGGAACCACTGAAGCTTTCTTT.

This clone was seen only once. This rearrangement joins TRBV9 to TRBJ1-1, with D possibly being TRBD1 (5 bases). CDR1 SGDLS and CDR2 YYNGEE come from the germline V gene. The germline V and J ends were trimmed by 3 bases and 4 bases, with 19 bases remaining between them. CDR3 length: 16 amino acids. CDR3 sequence reads: CASSGGGGRLGTEAFF. The CDR3 nucleotides are TGTGCCAGCAGCGGGGGCGGGGGACGGCTTGGCACTGAAGCTTTCTTT.

The table lists this clone with a few counts. This rearrangement joins TRBV4-2 to TRBJ1-6; tentative D call: TRBD1 (5 bases). Germline values: CDR1 LGHNA, CDR2 YNFKEQ. The CDR3 spans 16 residues. With 0 bases removed from V and 7 bases from J, the gap between germline ends came to 13 bases. The chain's CDR3 is CASSQDRSGRNSPLHF. In DNA form, the CDR3 reads TGTGCCAGCAGCCAAGATCGGTCAGGGCGAAATTCACCCCTCCACTTT.